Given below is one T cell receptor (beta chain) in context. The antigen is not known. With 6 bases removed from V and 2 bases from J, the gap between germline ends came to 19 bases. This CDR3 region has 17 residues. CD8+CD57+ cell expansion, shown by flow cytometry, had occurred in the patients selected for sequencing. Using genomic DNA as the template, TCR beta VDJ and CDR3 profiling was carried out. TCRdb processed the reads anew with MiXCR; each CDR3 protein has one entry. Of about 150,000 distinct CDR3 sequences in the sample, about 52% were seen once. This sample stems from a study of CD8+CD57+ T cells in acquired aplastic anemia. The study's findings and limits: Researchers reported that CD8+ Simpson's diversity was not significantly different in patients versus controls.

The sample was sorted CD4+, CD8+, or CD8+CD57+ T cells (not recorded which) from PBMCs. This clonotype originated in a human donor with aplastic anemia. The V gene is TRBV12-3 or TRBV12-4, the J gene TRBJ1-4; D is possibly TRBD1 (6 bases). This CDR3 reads CASRTGTRGGTNEKLFF. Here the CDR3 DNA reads TGTGCCAGCAGGACCGGGACAAGGGGGGGCACTAATGAAAAACTGTTTTTT.